Following are 23 T cell receptor beta chains from one sample sequenced in a study of blood T cell repertoires in COVID-19. Some clones are missing from TCRdb's copy, which holds only in-frame ones; the method was immunoSEQ multiplex PCR. The sample includes about 130,000 clones, around 83% of them seen just once. Sequenced sample: peripheral blood. Receptors were obtained from a human donor in a cohort sampled during active COVID-19.

The rearrangement uses TRBV5-1 and TRBJ1-6; D remains unclear. Germline V lookup: CDR1 SGHRS, CDR2 YFSETQ. This CDR3 region has 15 residues. Trimming shortened V by 0 bases and J by 7 bases, and 11 bases separated the two germline ends. The CDR3 bases are TGCGCCAGCAGCTTGGTCGGGGATTCCAATTCACCCCTCCACTTT. This sequence encodes CASSLVGDSNSPLHF.

The V call is TRBV6-6, the J call TRBJ1-2, with TRBD1 as a possible D gene (6 bases). Trimming left V 5 bases short and J 2 bases short, with 21 bases between. The CDR3 contains 17 residues. Germline CDR1 reads MNHNY; CDR2 reads SVGAGI (reference sequence). CDR3 in amino acids: CASSPRQEISSNYGYTF. CDR3 coding DNA: TGTGCCAGCAGTCCCCGACAGGAAATCTCATCGAACTATGGCTACACCTTC.

This chain joins TRBV19 and TRBJ1-6; D might be TRBD1 (6 bases). Germline V CDR1 and CDR2: LNHDA, SQIVND (reference sequence). CDR3 length: 14 residues. V lost 3 bases and J 6 bases, leaving 9 bases between the germline ends. The DNA of the CDR3 is TGTGCCAGTAGTATGGGGGCCGCTAATTCACCCCTCCACTTT. Its protein is CASSMGAANSPLHF.

CDR3 loop: CASSYSRRIYF. DNA of the CDR3: TGTGCCAGCAGTTACTCGAGGCGAATATACTTC. The chain recombines TRBV6-6 with TRBJ2-5; D gene ambiguous. Trimming removed 0 bases from V and 14 bases from J, with 10 bases in between. The germline V gene has CDR1 MNHNY and CDR2 SVGAGI (reference sequence). CDR3 length equals 11 residues.

Worth noting for this clone: The same CDR3 is also encoded by other DNA sequences in this sample. The rearrangement joins TRBV6-2 or TRBV6-3 to TRBJ1-2; no clear D gene. This CDR3 is built from 13 residues. The V gene's germline CDR1 is MNHEY and CDR2 SVGEGT. V was clipped by 3 bases and J by 7 bases, with 12 bases between them. The CDR3: CASSYRGDGGYTF. The CDR3 DNA reads TGTGCCAGCAGTTATCGGGGAGATGGTGGCTACACCTTC.

V and J are TRBV19 and TRBJ1-1; the D is unclear. The CDR3 spans 14 residues. V lost 5 bases and J 0 bases, leaving 10 bases between the germline ends. Germline lookup yields CDR1 LNHDA and CDR2 SQIVND (reference sequence). Here the CDR3 DNA reads TGTGCCAGTAGTCCGTCCAGGCTGAACACTGAAGCTTTCTTT. It translates to CASSPSRLNTEAFF.

The chain carries TRBV5-1 and TRBJ1-2; a weak D match, TRBD1 (5 bases). From germline, CDR1 is SGHRS and CDR2 YFSETQ. The CDR3 spans 14 residues. V was shortened by 0 bases and J by 5 bases, with 11 bases between the two germline ends. The CDR3 here is CASSLEVTAYGYTF. DNA of the CDR3: TGCGCCAGCAGCTTGGAAGTGACAGCTTATGGCTACACCTTC.

This chain joins TRBV6-1 and TRBJ2-1; 7 bases are a match to TRBD2. Per the germline V gene, CDR1 is MNHNS and CDR2 is SASEGT. J gave up 6 bases and V 4 bases, and 6 bases lay outside the gene matches. The CDR3 has 14 amino acids. CDR3 coding DNA: TGTGCCAGCAGTGGAGCCGGGACTATCAATGAGCAGTTCTTC. It translates to CASSGAGTINEQFF.

The J gene is TRBJ1-1, the V gene TRBV5-6; weak D call: TRBD1 (5 bases). V dropped 4 bases and J dropped 1 base, with 14 bases sitting between them. Germline assignment: CDR1 SGHDT and CDR2 YYEEEE. There are 15 residues in the CDR3. CDR3 in amino acids: CASSRAGGGNTEAFF. The CDR3 coding sequence is TGTGCCAGCAGCCGAGCCGGGGGAGGGAACACTGAAGCTTTCTTT.

This clone has just a few counts. The chain uses TRBV19 and TRBJ1-5, with D possibly TRBD1 on 5 matching bases. The germline V gene has CDR1 LNHDA and CDR2 SQIVND (reference sequence). Trimming shortened V by 7 bases and J by 6 bases, and 16 bases separated the two germline ends. The CDR3 covers 14 residues. CDR3 protein: CASMALRGGQPQHF. CDR3 DNA sequence: TGTGCCAGTATGGCCCTGCGGGGGGGTCAGCCCCAGCATTTT.

This chain links TRBV9 with TRBJ2-3; the match to TRBD2 covers 13 bases. Trimming took 4 bases from V and 3 from J; bases not matched to a gene: 8. This CDR3 has 17 residues. Germline V gene data show CDR1 as SGDLS and CDR2 as YYNGEE. The CDR3 is CASSTRTSGGGTDTQYF. DNA for the CDR3: TGTGCCAGCAGCACTCGGACTAGCGGGGGAGGGACAGATACGCAGTATTTT.

The V gene is TRBV9, the J gene TRBJ2-1; D possibly corresponds to TRBD1 (6 bases). The CDR3 has 15 residues. V was trimmed by 3 bases and J by 0 bases, leaving 10 bases between them. The V gene's germline CDR1 is SGDLS and CDR2 YYNGEE. This chain's CDR3 is CASSETGNSYNEQFF. CDR3 bases: TGTGCCAGCAGCGAAACAGGGAACTCCTACAATGAGCAGTTCTTC. Based on the CDR3 plus reference TRBV9 and TRBJ2-1, the full variable domain is DSGVTQTPKHLITATGQRVTLRCSPRSGDLSVYWYQQSLDQGLQFLIQYYNGEERAKGNILERFSAQQFPDLHSELNLSSLELGDSALYFCASSETGNSYNEQFFGPGTRLTVL.

The chain is built from TRBV5-4 and TRBJ1-5; 7 bases match TRBD1. Germline-derived CDR1 and CDR2 are SGHNT and YYREEE (reference sequence). The CDR3 runs 15 residues. The ends lost 4 bases at V and 5 bases at J; junction bases unmatched: 9. The CDR3 is CASSRWGRGDQPQHF. The CDR3 DNA reads as TGTGCCAGCAGCCGGTGGGGCAGGGGGGATCAGCCCCAGCATTTT.

V is TRBV5-1 and J is TRBJ2-3, with D possibly matching TRBD1 (6 bases). Trimming pared 4 bases from V and 1 base from J, leaving 10 bases between. CDR1 SGHRS and CDR2 YFSETQ come from the germline V gene. The length of the CDR3 is 14 residues. CDR3 amino acids: CASSRRQGTDTQYF. CDR3 sequence (DNA): TGCGCCAGCAGCAGACGACAGGGCACAGATACGCAGTATTTT. The full variable domain, its missing parts supplied by reference TRBV5-1 and TRBJ2-3, is KAGVTQTPRYLIKTRGQQVTLSCSPISGHRSVSWYQQTPGQGLQFLFEYFSETQRNKGNFPGRFSGRQFSNSRSEMNVSTLELGDSALYLCASSRRQGTDTQYFGPGTRLTVL.

The chain combines TRBV10-3 with TRBJ2-5, with a weak D call TRBD2 (6 bases). V lost 4 bases, J lost 5 bases, and 11 bases lay in between. CDR1 and CDR2 (germline): ENHRY, SYGVKD. CDR3 length equals 13 residues. CDR3 sequence: CAISAGGWETQYF. Written as DNA, the CDR3 is TGTGCCATCAGTGCTGGAGGGTGGGAGACCCAGTACTTC.

This clone has a handful of counts. The chain couples TRBV6-2 or TRBV6-3 to TRBJ1-6, with a tentative D call TRBD1 (5 bases). Deletions cut 2 bases from V and 15 bases from J, with 11 bases between. The CDR3 loop spans 12 amino acids. CDR1 and CDR2 (germline): MNHEY, SVGEGT. The CDR3 bases are TGTGCCAGCAGTTACCAGGGTCTTGTCCTCCACTTT. It specifies CASSYQGLVLHF.

CDR3: CASSTENSLQGSNEQFF. DNA of the CDR3: TGTGCCAGTAGTACCGAAAATTCTCTACAGGGATCGAATGAGCAGTTCTTC. The chain combines TRBV19 with TRBJ2-1; possible D gene TRBD1, 6 bases. The V end lost 4 bases, the J end lost 7 bases, and 23 bases lay between the germline ends. Germline CDR1 LNHDA, CDR2 SQIVND (reference sequence). The CDR3 runs 17 residues.

The chain carries TRBV11-2 and TRBJ2-3, with TRBD2 matching 15 bases. Germline CDR1 reads SGHAT; CDR2 reads FQNNGV. This CDR3 is built from 19 residues. The ends lost 7 bases at V and 4 bases at J; junction bases unmatched: 15. The CDR3 DNA sequence: TGTGCCAGCACCCATGTTGGACTAGCGGGAGGGCAAAGGGCAGATACGCAGTATTTT. Translation gives CASTHVGLAGGQRADTQYF.

The chain recombines TRBV7-2 with TRBJ2-3; 11 bases align to TRBD2. The CDR3 is 15 residues long. Germline values: CDR1 SGHTA, CDR2 FQGNSA. With 6 bases clipped from V and 4 bases from J, the junction kept 6 bases outside the gene matches. This CDR3 is CASRPTSGRSDTQYF. In nucleotides, the CDR3 is TGTGCCAGCAGGCCTACTAGCGGGAGATCAGATACGCAGTATTTT. The whole variable domain, remainder taken from reference TRBV7-2 and TRBJ2-3, is GAGVSQSPSNKVTEKGKDVELRCDPISGHTALYWYRQSLGQGLEFLIYFQGNSAPDKSGLPSDRFSAERTGGSVSTLTIQRTQQEDSAVYLCASRPTSGRSDTQYFGPGTRLTVL.

The J gene is TRBJ2-7, the V gene TRBV6-2 or TRBV6-3; D unclear. This CDR3 region has 15 residues. Germline V gene sequence: CDR1 MNHEY, CDR2 SVGEGT. With 1 base removed from V and 3 bases from J, the gap between germline ends came to 13 bases. The CDR3 protein is CASSYLRRTYYEQYF. The CDR3 DNA follows: TGTGCCAGCAGTTACTTGAGGCGCACCTACTACGAGCAGTACTTC.

This clone has just one count. This sequence joins TRBV12-5 and TRBJ1-6, with D maybe TRBD1 (5 bases). The CDR3 has 14 residues. Per the germline V gene, CDR1 is LGHNT and CDR2 is FRNRAP. Trimming shortened V by 4 bases and J by 7 bases, and 11 bases separated the two germline ends. As DNA, the CDR3 is TGTGCTAGTGGTTCGCTTGGGGGGAATTCACCCCTCCACTTT. This sequence encodes CASGSLGGNSPLHF.

CDR3 bases: TGTGCCACGAAGACAGGGGAACGCGGCTACACCTTC. Translating gives CATKTGERGYTF. V and J are TRBV2 and TRBJ1-2; 8 bases map to TRBD1. The CDR3 runs 12 residues. V trimming: 10 bases; J trimming: 8 bases; junction bases outside the gene matches: 9. Germline lookup yields CDR1 SNHLY and CDR2 FYNNEI.

The chain uses TRBV28 and TRBJ1-1, with TRBD1 as a possible D gene (6 bases). V lost 8 bases to trimming and J lost 6 bases, with 13 bases between them. Per the germline V gene, CDR1 is MDHEN and CDR2 is SYDVKM. The CDR3 is 12 residues long. The CDR3 sequence: CASGTGRAEAFF. DNA of the CDR3: TGTGCCAGCGGAACAGGGAGGGCTGAAGCTTTCTTT.